This T cell receptor (beta chain) was retrieved from a study of blood T cell repertoires in COVID-19. Study-level information: T cells, B-cell-depleted T cells, or PBMCs provided the cDNA or gDNA that served as material.

Authors' data handling: Amplifying reference gene primers gave estimates of nucleated cell counts. Sequencing used immunoSEQ multiplex PCR; TCRdb keeps in-frame clones, though not all of them. Clone size and V and J calls were adopted from that table, with D and trimming inferred from the DNA. The repertoire holds roughly 15,000 clones, with 80% to 90% as singletons. Per germline, CDR1 SGDLS and CDR2 YYNGEE. The CDR3 sequence is 16 residues long. V trimming: 4 bases; J trimming: 3 bases; junction bases outside the gene matches: 9. This rearrangement joins TRBV9 to TRBJ2-1, with 8 bases matching TRBD2. The sequenced sample was peripheral blood. The receptor was derived from an older man in a cohort sampled during active COVID-19. CDR3 sequence reads: CASSPHTSGGYNEQFF. The CDR3 DNA follows: TGTGCCAGCAGCCCCCATACTAGCGGAGGCTACAATGAGCAGTTCTTC.